These T cell receptor beta chains were read from a single sample in a study of a mutant IDH1 vaccine in newly diagnosed glioma. Using immunoSEQ multiplex PCR, the repertoire was profiled, and TCRdb retains in-frame clones only, with some absent. Among 85,000 to 100,000 clones listed, roughly 80% were seen once. The source material was PBMCs, sampled from a glioma patient treated with radiotherapy, temozolomide or both. These receptor sequences come from a woman aged 50 to 60 with glioma. Each CDR3 is given with its conserved first and last residue. The order of the fields is D gene, J gene, V gene, clone size, CDR3 protein, CDR3 DNA. The D gene is left open where the match is weak. Rows give clone size only sometimes, using once, few, many, or a class for an expanded clone.

d_call: -
j_call: TRBJ2-2
v_call: TRBV19
clone_size: -
cdr3_aa: CASSMGTGELFF
cdr3_nt: TGTGCCAGTAGTATGGGAACCGGGGAGCTGTTTTTT

d_call: -
j_call: TRBJ1-1
v_call: TRBV7-2
clone_size: -
cdr3_aa: CASSLGMNTEAFF
cdr3_nt: TGTGCCAGCAGCTTAGGAATGAACACTGAAGCTTTCTTT

d_call: -
j_call: TRBJ1-2
v_call: TRBV6-5
clone_size: -
cdr3_aa: CASSRGNRDGYTF
cdr3_nt: TGTGCCAGCAGTCGGGGGAACAGAGATGGCTACACCTTC

d_call: -
j_call: TRBJ2-7
v_call: TRBV4-2
clone_size: -
cdr3_aa: CASSQAQGSYEQYF
cdr3_nt: TGTGCCAGCAGCCAAGCGCAGGGTTCCTACGAGCAGTACTTC

d_call: -
j_call: TRBJ2-3
v_call: TRBV19
clone_size: -
cdr3_aa: CASRRTHYTDTQYF
cdr3_nt: TGTGCCAGTAGGAGGACGCATTACACAGATACGCAGTATTTT

d_call: -
j_call: TRBJ2-1
v_call: TRBV29-1
clone_size: few
cdr3_aa: CSVAETAYNEQFF
cdr3_nt: TGCAGCGTTGCAGAGACGGCCTACAATGAGCAGTTCTTC

d_call: -
j_call: TRBJ2-7
v_call: TRBV14
clone_size: -
cdr3_aa: CASSLASEQYF
cdr3_nt: TGTGCCAGCAGCCTCGCCTCCGAGCAGTACTTC

d_call: TRBD2
j_call: TRBJ2-1
v_call: TRBV2
clone_size: -
cdr3_aa: CASFRAGGHNEQFF
cdr3_nt: TGTGCCAGCTTCAGGGCGGGGGGGCACAATGAGCAGTTCTTC

d_call: -
j_call: TRBJ1-1
v_call: TRBV4-3
clone_size: -
cdr3_aa: CASSQERGSEAFF
cdr3_nt: TGCGCCAGCAGCCAAGAGAGGGGGTCTGAAGCTTTCTTT

d_call: TRBD1
j_call: TRBJ1-5
v_call: TRBV18
clone_size: -
cdr3_aa: CASSPPRGPGEGSNQPQHF
cdr3_nt: TGTGCCAGCTCACCACCGAGGGGGCCGGGGGAGGGTAGCAATCAGCCCCAGCATTTT